These 15 T cell receptor beta chains originate from one sample sequenced in a study of shared T cell receptors in the human thymus. Clones were sequenced by immunoSEQ multiplex PCR, and TCRdb holds only the in-frame ones, with some missing. The sample has hundreds of thousands of clones; roughly 88% are singletons. This sample was also put to use in a study of human thymus T cells.

Material: thymocytes. These receptors originate from a boy in the first two years of life with a congenital heart defect.

This clone was counted once. The chain combines TRBV19 with TRBJ1-1; unclear D gene. This CDR3 spans 14 amino acids. Germline V CDR1 and CDR2: LNHDA, SQIVND (reference sequence). Trimming took off 5 bases at V and 10 bases at J, with 20 bases between the two ends. CDR3: CASSLPGAPTRAFF. In DNA, the CDR3 is TGTGCCAGTAGTCTCCCCGGAGCCCCCACTAGAGCTTTCTTT.

As for this clone: Other DNA sequences in the sample encode the same CDR3. This chain connects TRBV27 to TRBJ2-7; 8 bases match TRBD2. Per germline, CDR1 MNHEY and CDR2 SMNVEV (reference sequence). V trimming: 6 bases; J trimming: 0 bases; junction bases outside the gene matches: 10. This CDR3 is 16 amino acids long. The CDR3 sequence is CASSPTSGSSSYEQYF. In nucleotides, the CDR3 is TGTGCCAGCAGCCCCACTAGCGGTTCCAGCTCCTACGAGCAGTACTTC.

The rearrangement joins TRBV18 to TRBJ1-1; TRBD1 matches 7 bases. Germline V gives CDR1 KGHSH, CDR2 LQKENI. The J segment lost 1 base and the V segment lost 6 bases, leaving 11 bases of the junction unmatched. The CDR3 is 16 residues long. In nucleotides, the CDR3 is TGTGCCAGCTCTACCCGGGACAGAGGCTGGAACACTGAAGCTTTCTTT. This encodes CASSTRDRGWNTEAFF.

The J gene is TRBJ2-1, the V gene TRBV30; D is ambiguous. This CDR3 has 13 residues. Trimming left V 2 bases short and J 12 bases short, with 17 bases between. Germline V lookup: CDR1 GTSNPN, CDR2 SVGIG (reference sequence). The CDR3 DNA is TGTGCCTGGAGTACCTCTCCGACTTGTGGGCAGTTCTTC. This gives the protein CAWSTSPTCGQFF.

This clone was seen only once. The rearrangement joins TRBV15 to TRBJ1-4; no reliable D call. The CDR3 contains 14 residues. Trimming left V 1 base short and J 5 bases short, with 8 bases between. From germline, CDR1 is LNHNV and CDR2 YYDKDF (reference sequence). The CDR3 DNA reads TGTGCCACCAGCAGAGTTCGGAGAAATGAAAAACTGTTTTTT. This sequence encodes CATSRVRRNEKLFF.

The chain is built from TRBV11-2 and TRBJ1-5; 7 nucleotides line up with TRBD1. V dropped 5 bases and J dropped 5; count of bases not matched to a gene: 6. This CDR3 spans 14 amino acids. Germline V gene sequence: CDR1 SGHAT, CDR2 FQNNGV. As DNA, the CDR3 is TGTGCCAGCAGCCCAACAGGGGTGGATCAGCCCCAGCATTTT. Translation: CASSPTGVDQPQHF.

The chain recombines TRBV28 with TRBJ2-5; TRBD2 aligns across 9 bases. CDR1 is MDHEN and CDR2 is SYDVKM in the germline V gene. V dropped 5 bases and J dropped 3; count of bases not matched to a gene: 7. This CDR3 spans 15 amino acids. In DNA, the CDR3 is TGTGCCAGCAGTCCCCCTGCGGGAGGGAAAGAGACCCAGTACTTC. This gives the protein CASSPPAGGKETQYF.

The V call is TRBV7-2, the J call TRBJ1-2; TRBD1 agrees at 8 bases. V shed 4 bases, J shed 7 bases, and the junction held 14 bases outside the gene matches. This CDR3 comprises 16 residues. Germline V CDR1 and CDR2: SGHTA, FQGNSA. The CDR3 DNA reads as TGTGCCAGCAGCTCCATGGACAGGGATACGTATCGTGGCTACACCTTC. Residues: CASSSMDRDTYRGYTF.

The chain employs TRBV6-6 and TRBJ2-6; possibly TRBD2 for D (6 bases). Trimming took 0 bases from V and 4 from J, leaving 10 bases between them. The CDR3 has 16 amino acids. The germline gives CDR1 MNHNY, CDR2 SVGAGI (reference sequence). The chain's CDR3 is CASSYSSGDGANVLTF. The DNA for the CDR3 is TGTGCCAGCAGTTACTCATCGGGGGACGGGGCCAACGTCCTGACTTTC.

The chain has TRBV4-1 and TRBJ1-1; 8 bases are a match to TRBD1. Germline V gene data show CDR1 as MGHRA and CDR2 as YSYEKL. The CDR3 has 16 amino acids. Unmatched junction bases numbered 9, after V lost 3 bases and J lost 3 bases. The DNA of the CDR3 is TGCGCCAGCAGCCACGCGGGCCAGGGGGCCGACACTGAAGCTTTCTTT. The encoded protein is CASSHAGQGADTEAFF.

This clone was detected only once. This chain uses TRBV5-1 with TRBJ1-5, with 7 bases fitting TRBD1. With 4 bases clipped from V and 7 bases from J, the junction kept 14 bases outside the gene matches. The CDR3 has 16 residues. Germline V gene data show CDR1 as SGHRS and CDR2 as YFSETQ. The CDR3 protein is CASSDIDRAYEQPQHF. The DNA for the CDR3 is TGCGCCAGCAGCGATATCGACAGGGCGTACGAGCAGCCCCAGCATTTT.

The V call is TRBV10-1, the J call TRBJ2-1; the match to TRBD2 covers 8 bases. The CDR3 is 10 amino acids. Per germline, CDR1 WNHNN and CDR2 SYGVQD (reference sequence). V trimming: 3 bases; J trimming: 14 bases; junction bases outside the gene matches: 0. CDR3: CASSDGREFF. CDR3 DNA sequence: TGCGCCAGCAGTGACGGGAGGGAGTTCTTC.

The rearrangement links TRBV10-3 to TRBJ1-2, with TRBD1 matching over 10 bases. V lost 6 bases to trimming and J lost 7 bases; unmatched junction nucleotides: 5. Germline values: CDR1 ENHRY, CDR2 SYGVKD. This CDR3 comprises 13 residues. The CDR3 here is CAISPGQGSGYTF. CDR3 nucleotides: TGTGCCATCAGCCCGGGACAGGGGAGTGGCTACACCTTC.

V usage is TRBV27 and J usage is TRBJ2-6; TRBD1 matches at 7 bases. Losses at the gene ends were 0 bases for V and 0 bases for J; bases not matched to a gene: 17. The CDR3 sequence is 22 residues long. Germline V gives CDR1 MNHEY, CDR2 SMNVEV (reference sequence). The chain's CDR3 is CASSLSHPQGPQARSGANVLTF. In DNA, the CDR3 is TGTGCCAGCAGTTTATCCCACCCACAGGGGCCACAAGCCCGCTCTGGGGCCAACGTCCTGACTTTC. Looking up the rest from reference TRBV27 and TRBJ2-6 gives the full variable domain: EAQVTQNPRYLITVTGKKLTVTCSQNMNHEYMSWYRQDPGLGLRQIYYSMNVEVTDKGDVPEGYKVSRKEKRNFPLILESPSPNQTSLYFCASSLSHPQGPQARSGANVLTFGAGSRLTVL.

This chain links TRBV29-1 with TRBJ2-3; 9 nucleotides line up with TRBD1. The CDR3 runs 18 residues. V trimming: 0 bases; J trimming: 2 bases; junction bases outside the gene matches: 12. The germline V gene has CDR1 SQVTM and CDR2 ANQGSEA. The CDR3 reads CSVEDRRGRDRDTDTQYF. In DNA, the CDR3 is TGCAGCGTTGAAGACCGCCGAGGCCGGGACAGGGACACAGATACGCAGTATTTT.